This T cell receptor beta chain was sequenced during a study of shared clonotypes between healthy human individuals (TCRdb year 2020). Background on the whole study: The cohort included three men and a couple of women between 18 and 49 years of age. Leukapheresis yielded between about 0.85 and 10 billion PBMCs per donor. To increase sequencing depth and limit assay-specific biases, different laboratories used diverse techniques to prepare libraries and sequence TCR repertoires. Blood TCR repertoires of 5 or 6 healthy adults were deeply sequenced to estimate repertoire size and the extent of clonotype sharing between individuals. For each donor, CD4 naive and CD4 memory were each run on three plates, CD8 naive on two plates, and CD8 memory on one plate. Study-wide conclusions, independent of this receptor: Only blood was sampled, and tissue TCR repertoires likely differ from those in blood. Pairwise subsampling indicated that sequencing depth was expected to affect the degree of clonotype sharing among donors. The genetic and exposure-history diversity represented was limited by the small number of donors. Estimated clonotype richness was generally larger for naive than for memory subsets. Clonotypes shared by all four sorted-subset donors showed higher generation probabilities than non-shared clonotypes. Incomplete sequencing was indicated by rarefaction of sorted-subset datasets, despite the large sequencing depth. When a handful of donors were compared, the shared fraction of clonotypes was about 5% for naive CD4, over 3% for naive CD8, 2% to 2.5% for memory CD4, and 0.35% to 0.4% for memory CD8.

Using the deep immunoSEQ assay, TCR CDR3 regions were amplified from genomic DNA by multiplex PCR. Extracted genomic DNA from each cell subset was distributed evenly across all wells of several immunoSEQ 96-well plates, and each plate was treated as a replicate. For sorted subsets, 150 to 250 ng of genomic DNA, equivalent to around 29,000 T cell genomes, went into each replicate PCR. The purified libraries were quantified using a Qubit 3.0 fluorometer, sized with a Bioanalyzer 2100, and then quantified again using the KAPA Library Quantification kit. Every immunoSEQ 96-well plate was sequenced on a dedicated single-read 150-cycle Illumina NextSeq 550 flow cell. Per the source publication's procedure: The immunoSEQ output contained only junctional sequences without quality scores, so filtering could not match that applied to full-length reads. Sequences were annotated with PyIR, a Python wrapper for IgBLAST v1.9, using IMGT germline references to assign V/J genes and CDR3. Reads were removed for weak V/J assignments (E-value above 1e-6), missing CDR3, stop codons, out-of-frame junctions, or ambiguous translated residues. V3J clonotypes were defined as sequences sharing the same inferred V gene, J gene, and CDR3 amino acid sequence. Percentage overlap between repertoires was calculated by dividing the number of shared unique clonotypes by the size of the smaller repertoire. Repertoire richness was assessed with RTK rarefaction, the Chao1 estimator, and Recon v2.1 estimates of unobserved clonotypes. OLGA was used to compute generation probabilities for all TCRbeta clonotypes that the gDNA method yielded from a handful of donors. The clones in this table, taken by TCRdb from immuneACCESS, are in-frame only. Not every clone is retained; where verified, under half of the shortfall comes from an unresolved V gene, and the cause of the rest is unknown. From that table come the V and J calls and clone size; the DNA was used to work out D and trimming. The sample table records hundreds of thousands of clones; 90% to 95% of these occur just once. Around 24% of the sample rests with the top ten.

CD8 naive samples were CD45RO-negative cells positively selected for CCR7, giving a CD45RA+CCR7+ population that excluded TemRA cells. Donors were healthy HIV-negative adults with no recently reported acute infections or vaccinations. Only Caucasian adults living in Nashville, Tennessee, USA were represented among the donors. After blood collection by leukapheresis, PBMCs were isolated using Ficoll-Histopaque density gradient centrifugation and then cryopreserved in the vapor phase of liquid nitrogen. Purity and quantity of every magnetically sorted T cell population were checked by analytical flow cytometry. Each sorted fraction had its genomic DNA isolated and then quantified by UV absorbance on a Nanodrop 2000c. Comments on this clone: It lacks a known antigen. Base qualities are not recorded, but no much larger clone differs from it by a single base.

The sequence was collected from a man aged 25 to 45 in good health. The sample was naive CD8+ T cells sorted from blood. In light of the paper, this sample's cell subset or site label describes: CD45RA+CCR7+.

In nucleotides, the sequence is TGCACCAGCAGCCAAGATGATAGTAGCGGGGCCACAGATACGCAGTATTTT. This sequence encodes CTSSQDDSSGATDTQYF. This chain joins TRBV1 to TRBJ2-3; TRBD2 was called by the table and not checked on the DNA. TRBV1 is labeled a pseudogene. The CDR3, cysteine through phenylalanine, is 17 amino acids long. CDR3 DNA only is kept here, 51 bases in frame from base 1.